The 28 T cell receptor beta chains presented below share a single source sample, sequenced in a study of cytomegalovirus exposure and HLA in healthy donors (dated by TCRdb to the late 2010s). Library method: the immunoSEQ multiplex PCR assay. A mixture of 60 forward primers for TCR Vbeta segments and 13 reverse primers for TCR Jbeta segments was used in the multiplex PCR. TCRdb carries this immuneACCESS record with in-frame sequences only. Its versions omit some clonotypes, under half of them owing to an unresolved V gene in the studies checked, with the rest unexplained. The sample includes around 88,000 clones, with around 77% observed a single time. The ten top clones hold under 7.5% of the sample. The sequenced sample consisted of PBMCs. All receptors derive from a man between 50 and 59 years old in good health and CMV-seropositive.

The V call is TRBV10-1, the J call TRBJ1-2; 7 bases are a match to TRBD1. Trimming cost V 6 bases and J 8 bases; bases outside gene matches: 15. The CDR3 has 15 residues. CDR1 is WNHNN, CDR2 SYGVQD, per germline (reference sequence). The CDR3 DNA reads TGCGCCAGCAGGACCGGACAGGCCAAGCTACCCGGCTACACCTTC. Translation: CASRTGQAKLPGYTF.

On this clone itself: A junction boundary mismatches the germline segment, possibly from a read error. The V gene is TRBV19, the J gene TRBJ1-2; no firm D call. The CDR3 sequence is 12 residues long. Germline values: CDR1 LNHDA, CDR2 SQIVND (reference sequence). CDR3 loop: CASTSTLYGYPF. The CDR3 DNA reads TGTGCCAGTACCTCGACACTTTATGGCTACCCCTTC.

The chain uses TRBV14 and TRBJ1-2, with 10 bases identical to TRBD1. V lost 5 bases and J lost 5; bases outside the gene matches: 5. Germline CDR1 SGHDN, CDR2 FVKESK. This CDR3 spans 14 amino acids. This chain's CDR3 is CASSVGQGEYGYTF. CDR3 bases: TGTGCCAGCAGCGTCGGACAGGGGGAGTATGGCTACACCTTC.

This clone has a single count. This chain uses TRBV7-3 with TRBJ2-1; TRBD2 matches 8 bases. Germline V gives CDR1 SGHTA, CDR2 FQGTGA. With 5 bases clipped from V and 5 bases from J, the junction kept 20 bases outside the gene matches. This CDR3 has 19 amino acids. The CDR3 nucleotides are TGTGCCAGCAGCCAAGCCGGGGGAGCGGGGGCCCTGAGGGACAATGAGCAGTTCTTC. It is translated as CASSQAGGAGALRDNEQFF. Drawing the rest from reference TRBV7-3 and TRBJ2-1, the complete variable domain is GAGVSQTPSNKVTEKGKYVELRCDPISGHTALYWYRQSLGQGPEFLIYFQGTGAADDSGLPNDRFFAVRPEGSVSTLKIQRTERGDSAVYLCASSQAGGAGALRDNEQFFGPGTRLTVL.

The rearrangement links TRBV6-6 to TRBJ1-5; 7 bases fit TRBD1. Germline values: CDR1 MNHNY, CDR2 SVGAGI (reference sequence). The CDR3 covers 13 residues. V trimming: 8 bases; J trimming: 4 bases; junction bases outside the gene matches: 5. Here the CDR3 reads CASCTGANQPQHF. CDR3 nucleotide sequence: TGTGCCAGCTGTACAGGGGCGAATCAGCCCCAGCATTTT.

J is TRBJ2-5 and V is TRBV4-3, with TRBD1 identical over 8 bases. V shed 4 bases, J shed 5 bases, and the junction held 3 bases outside the gene matches. The CDR3 extends over 13 amino acids. The germline CDR1 and CDR2 sequences are LGHNA and YSLEER. Written as DNA, the CDR3 is TGCGCCAGCAGCCTATGGACAGGGGAGACCCAGTACTTC. Residues: CASSLWTGETQYF.

The chain is built from TRBV7-9 and TRBJ2-7; 10 nucleotides agree with TRBD1. The CDR3 has 14 residues. The J segment lost 8 bases and the V segment lost 4 bases, leaving 8 bases of the junction unmatched. Germline CDR1 reads SEHNR; CDR2 reads FQNEAQ (reference sequence). The CDR3 nucleotides are TGTGCCAGCAGCTCCGACAGGGGGCCCCGCAAGCAGTACTTC. As protein: CASSSDRGPRKQYF.

This clone was observed a handful of times. The chain has TRBV6-5 and TRBJ1-1; 7 bases map to TRBD1. The CDR3 runs 11 residues. Germline CDR1 is MNHEY and CDR2 is SVGAGI. Trimming took 6 bases from V and 11 from J; bases not matched to a gene: 6. The CDR3 is CASRLQGQAFF. In DNA form, the CDR3 reads TGTGCCAGCAGATTACAGGGGCAGGCTTTCTTT.

This clone was seen a handful of times. The chain is built from TRBV7-2 and TRBJ1-2; D ambiguous. The CDR3 has 13 amino acids. CDR1 is SGHTA and CDR2 is FQGNSA in the germline V gene. V was cut by 0 bases and J by 11 bases, with 13 bases left in between. CDR3 in amino acids: CASSLAAYVQYTF. The CDR3 bases are TGTGCCAGCAGCTTAGCAGCGTACGTCCAGTACACCTTC.

The V gene is TRBV29-1, the J gene TRBJ1-2; D might be TRBD1 (5 bases). The CDR3 contains 11 residues. V lost 3 bases and J lost 4, with 6 bases in between. The germline V gene has CDR1 SQVTM and CDR2 ANQGSEA. CDR3 loop: CSVDTGYGYTF. The CDR3 DNA is TGCAGCGTTGATACAGGCTATGGCTACACCTTC.

The V call is TRBV6-4, the J call TRBJ1-6, with D unresolved. The CDR3 contains 14 residues. Trimming left V 5 bases short and J 7 bases short, with 12 bases between. CDR1 and CDR2 (germline): MRHNA, SNTAGT. The chain's CDR3 is CASSLWGVNSPLHF. In nucleotides, the CDR3 is TGTGCCAGCAGTTTATGGGGAGTCAATTCACCCCTCCACTTT.

On this clone itself: The junction departs from germline at one end; a sequencing error may be responsible. The chain is built from TRBV6-1 and TRBJ2-2; maybe TRBD1 (5 bases). The CDR3 is 14 amino acids. Looked up from germline, CDR1 is MNHNS and CDR2 is SASEGT. Written as DNA, the CDR3 is TGTGCCACCAGTCGGGCACCCCAGGGCGGGGAGCTGTTTTTT. Its translation is CATSRAPQGGELFF.

A few counts support this clone. The V gene is TRBV4-1, the J gene TRBJ2-1, with D unclear. V was cut by 1 base and J by 6 bases, with 10 bases left in between. The CDR3 loop spans 14 amino acids. Germline V gives CDR1 MGHRA, CDR2 YSYEKL. CDR3 nucleotide sequence: TGCGCCAGCAGCCAAGGATTTCGGAGCAATGAGCAGTTCTTC. Its protein product is CASSQGFRSNEQFF.

The J gene is TRBJ2-1, the V gene TRBV5-1; 7 bases line up with TRBD1. The trim removed 5 bases at V and 8 bases at J, leaving 13 bases unmatched. The CDR3 spans 15 residues. Germline loops: CDR1 SGHRS, CDR2 YFSETQ. For the CDR3, the DNA is TGCGCCAGCAGTCCACCGGGACAGAGGATCCATGAGCAGTTCTTC. This encodes CASSPPGQRIHEQFF.

The rearrangement uses TRBV5-6 and TRBJ1-1, with a possible D match to TRBD1 (5 bases). Per germline, CDR1 SGHDT and CDR2 YYEEEE. The length of the CDR3 is 12 residues. The V end lost 0 bases, the J end lost 10 bases, and 10 bases lay between the germline ends. The CDR3 nucleotides are TGTGCCAGCAGCTTGGCCGGCGGGGGAGCTTTCTTT. Amino acid sequence: CASSLAGGGAFF.

The CDR3 sequence: CARWSLGLVPPETQYF. The CDR3 coding sequence is TGTGCCAGATGGTCCTTGGGACTAGTTCCCCCAGAGACCCAGTACTTC. The gene calls are TRBV6-4 and TRBJ2-5, with 8 bases that match TRBD2. V trimming: 9 bases; J trimming: 4 bases; junction bases outside the gene matches: 16. This CDR3 contains 16 residues. CDR1 is MRHNA and CDR2 is SNTAGT in the germline V gene.

The V and J genes are TRBV27 and TRBJ1-4; 7 positions match TRBD1. This CDR3 comprises 15 residues. With V trimmed by 5 bases and J by 8 bases, 11 bases remained unmatched. The germline V gene has CDR1 MNHEY and CDR2 SMNVEV (reference sequence). Here the CDR3 DNA reads TGTGCCAGCAGTCGCACGGGACAGCGAACCGAAAAACTGTTTTTT. Protein product: CASSRTGQRTEKLFF.

CDR3 sequence: CASSLVAGSSYNEQFF. CDR3 DNA sequence: TGTGCCAGCAGCTTAGTTGCGGGGAGCTCCTACAATGAGCAGTTCTTC. The chain combines TRBV7-6 with TRBJ2-1; a possible D gene is TRBD2 (6 bases). Germline V CDR1 and CDR2: SGHVS, FNYEAQ. Trimming took 1 base from V and 0 from J, leaving 10 bases between them. The length of the CDR3 is 16 residues.

The gene calls are TRBV11-3 and TRBJ1-1, with 11 bases lining up with TRBD1. The V gene's germline CDR1 is SGHNT and CDR2 YENEEA. The V gene end was trimmed by 7 bases and the J gene end by 4 bases; junction bases not matched to a gene: 5. The CDR3 loop spans 14 amino acids. In DNA, the CDR3 is TGTGCCAGCACCGGACAGGGGGCAAGCACTGAAGCTTTCTTT. This encodes CASTGQGASTEAFF.

The V gene is TRBV4-2, the J gene TRBJ2-2, with TRBD2 as a possible D gene (6 bases). V was pared by 1 base and J by 4 bases, with 10 bases between. CDR1 is LGHNA and CDR2 is YNFKEQ in the germline V gene. CDR3 length: 15 residues. The CDR3 loop is CASSQGETSTGELFF. The CDR3 DNA follows: TGTGCCAGCAGCCAAGGCGAGACTAGCACCGGGGAGCTGTTTTTT.

The chain has TRBV28 and TRBJ1-2; TRBD1 agrees at 9 bases. V was pared by 5 bases and J by 5 bases, with 15 bases of the junction left unmatched. From germline, CDR1 is MDHEN and CDR2 SYDVKM. The CDR3 is 17 residues long. The CDR3 reads CASSPRTGDQPLYGYTF. CDR3 sequence (DNA): TGTGCCAGCAGTCCCCGGACAGGGGACCAACCCTTATATGGCTACACCTTC.

As to this clone: This CDR3 is also generated by other DNA sequences in the sample. V is TRBV5-1 and J is TRBJ2-1; 9 bases match TRBD2. Losses at the gene ends were 5 bases for V and 0 bases for J; bases not matched to a gene: 3. Germline-derived CDR1 and CDR2 are SGHRS and YFSETQ. CDR3 length: 15 residues. DNA for the CDR3: TGCGCCAGCAGTCCAGCGGGGGGCTCCTACAATGAGCAGTTCTTC. Encoded protein: CASSPAGGSYNEQFF.

This chain connects TRBV5-4 to TRBJ1-2, with D perhaps matching TRBD1 (5 bases). Germline V gene lookup returns CDR1 SGHNT and CDR2 YYREEE (reference sequence). V gave up 0 bases and J gave up 3 bases, with 9 bases separating them. This CDR3 comprises 14 residues. CDR3 sequence reads: CASSLEAGHYGYTF. CDR3 DNA: TGTGCCAGCAGCTTGGAGGCAGGGCACTATGGCTACACCTTC.

The chain employs TRBV30 and TRBJ2-5, with D maybe TRBD2 (6 bases). V shed 1 base and J shed 2 bases, with 8 bases lying between them. CDR1 and CDR2 from the germline V gene are GTSNPN and SVGIG (reference sequence). The CDR3 is 13 amino acids. The CDR3 spells CAWSAGLQETQYF. The CDR3 DNA follows: TGTGCCTGGAGTGCGGGACTTCAAGAGACCCAGTACTTC.

The chain recombines TRBV5-6 with TRBJ1-4; the D is unclear. Deletions cut 0 bases from V and 8 bases from J, with 14 bases between. The CDR3 is 15 amino acids. CDR1 is SGHDT and CDR2 is YYEEEE in the germline V gene. CDR3 amino acids: CASSLVRDMREKLFF. In nucleotides, the CDR3 is TGTGCCAGCAGCTTGGTTCGCGATATGCGGGAAAAACTGTTTTTT.

This sequence joins TRBV5-4 and TRBJ1-5; tentatively, D is TRBD1 (6 bases). Trimming left V 4 bases short and J 3 bases short, with 11 bases between. Germline V gene lookup returns CDR1 SGHNT and CDR2 YYREEE (reference sequence). CDR3 length: 14 amino acids. Here the CDR3 DNA reads TGTGCCAGCAGCGCCGGACAGCACAATCAGCCCCAGCATTTT. Its protein product is CASSAGQHNQPQHF.

This chain connects TRBV5-4 to TRBJ2-7, with 7 bases lining up with TRBD1. In germline, CDR1 is SGHNT, CDR2 YYREEE (reference sequence). The V segment lost 0 bases and the J segment 1 base; nucleotides outside the gene matches: 1. This CDR3 is 14 amino acids long. The CDR3 loop reads CASSLEGQSYEQYF. The CDR3 region has the DNA TGTGCCAGCAGCTTGGAGGGACAGTCCTACGAGCAGTACTTC.

This clone appeared once. The chain carries TRBV4-1 and TRBJ1-2; maybe TRBD1 (6 bases). This CDR3 region has 16 residues. CDR1 and CDR2 (germline): MGHRA, YSYEKL. Deletions cut 2 bases from V and 7 bases from J, with 20 bases between. The CDR3: CASSQQSLSGTTGYTF. CDR3 coding DNA: TGCGCCAGCAGCCAACAAAGCCTCTCCGGGACAACTGGCTACACCTTC.